This TCR beta chain was captured in a study of T cell responses to AZD1222 COVID-19 vaccine. Looking at the study overall: Combined were second doses at about 4 or about 12 weeks.

Study-wide results and limits: An increase in Spike-specific TCR breadth and depth was observed after two AZD1222 doses. The sample set comprised mostly white British donors with more females, and clonal diversity was possibly underestimated.

CDR3 length: 16 residues. V was pared by 4 bases and J by 1 base, with 13 bases between. Looked up from germline, CDR1 is MNHEY and CDR2 is SVGAGI. TCRdb's table, derived via immunoSEQ multiplex PCR, lists solely in-frame clones and lacks some. The sample carries under 150,000 clones, 70% to 90% recorded once. A note on this clone: Antigen unknown.

The TCR sequence derives from an adult in good health. This chain connects TRBV6-5 to TRBJ1-4; D not certain. The sequences come from peripheral blood, collected on day 0 of AZD1222 vaccination. Here the CDR3 DNA reads TGTGCCAGCAGTTTGGGGATAGGTCGAACTAATGAAAAACTGTTTTTT. This gives the protein CASSLGIGRTNEKLFF.